The 11 T cell receptor beta chains listed next were all sequenced from one sample in a study of beta chain features in type 1 diabetes. Their recognized antigens are unknown. Points from the study as a whole: Type 1 diabetes patients had TCRB CDR3s that were shorter (moderately but significantly so) in all four CD4+ subsets.

cDNA synthesis used the whole RNA isolate, giving expressed TCRB sequences. Sequencing was performed with immunoSEQ multiplex PCR; in TCRdb, only in-frame clones are kept and a portion is missing. The profile covers roughly 280,000 clones, with about 24% appearing a single time and roughly 0.013% taken by the ten largest. The source material was naive CD4+ T cells from blood. The origin of the receptors is a woman under 40 with type 1 diabetes.

The chain links TRBV7-9 to TRBJ2-7; 8 bases line up with TRBD2. J was trimmed by 5 bases and V by 2 bases; bases with no gene match: 5. The CDR3 length is 14 residues. Germline assignment: CDR1 SEHNR and CDR2 FQNEAQ (reference sequence). The CDR3 sequence is CASSLQREYHEQYF. The CDR3 nucleotides read TGTGCCAGCAGCTTACAGCGGGAGTACCACGAGCAGTACTTC.

The chain couples TRBV30 to TRBJ1-3; tentatively, D is TRBD1 (6 bases). The CDR3 is 15 residues long. The germline V gene has CDR1 GTSNPN and CDR2 SVGIG (reference sequence). V lost 4 bases and J 0 bases, leaving 13 bases between the germline ends. The CDR3 DNA follows: TGTGCCTGGAAAACAGGGCCACTCTCTGGAAACACCATATATTTT. This translates into CAWKTGPLSGNTIYF. The whole variable domain, remainder taken from reference TRBV30 and TRBJ1-3, is SQTIHQWPATLVQPVGSPLSLECTVEGTSNPNLYWYRQAAGRGLQLLFYSVGIGQISSEVPQNLSASRPQDRQFILSSKKLLLSDSGFYLCAWKTGPLSGNTIYFGEGSWLTVV.

The V gene is TRBV30, the J gene TRBJ2-5, with 7 bases that match TRBD1. Germline trimming cut 7 bases from V and 5 bases from J; bases unmatched to any gene: 10. Germline CDR1 is GTSNPN and CDR2 is SVGIG (reference sequence). This CDR3 has 13 amino acids. The CDR3 DNA follows: TGTGCCTTGATAGGGGGCATAGTGGAGACCCAGTACTTC. Translating gives CALIGGIVETQYF.

The chain has TRBV9 and TRBJ2-3; TRBD2 agrees at 7 bases. Germline V lookup: CDR1 SGDLS, CDR2 YYNGEE. This CDR3 spans 17 amino acids. The V gene end was trimmed by 0 bases and the J gene end by 3 bases; junction bases not matched to a gene: 10. CDR3 region: CASSVGLAGIMTDTQYF. The CDR3 nucleotides read TGTGCCAGCAGCGTAGGTTTAGCGGGTATCATGACAGATACGCAGTATTTT.

V usage is TRBV19 and J usage is TRBJ2-5; D might be TRBD2 (6 bases). CDR3 length: 13 residues. In germline, CDR1 is LNHDA, CDR2 SQIVND (reference sequence). Trimming stripped 5 bases from V and 4 bases from J, with 11 bases between. The CDR3: CASSLPGLETQYF. The CDR3 nucleotides are TGTGCCAGTAGTCTTCCGGGACTAGAGACCCAGTACTTC.

The V call is TRBV5-1, the J call TRBJ2-1, with D possibly TRBD2 on 5 matching bases. Trimming stripped 0 bases from V and 3 bases from J, with 7 bases between. Germline loops: CDR1 SGHRS, CDR2 YFSETQ. The CDR3 sequence is 14 residues long. As DNA, the CDR3 is TGCGCCAGCAGCTTGGGCCGGGACTACAATGAGCAGTTCTTC. It translates to CASSLGRDYNEQFF. Full variable domain (missing parts from reference TRBV5-1 and TRBJ2-1): KAGVTQTPRYLIKTRGQQVTLSCSPISGHRSVSWYQQTPGQGLQFLFEYFSETQRNKGNFPGRFSGRQFSNSRSEMNVSTLELGDSALYLCASSLGRDYNEQFFGPGTRLTVL.

The chain recombines TRBV2 with TRBJ2-1, with D unclear. Germline V gives CDR1 SNHLY, CDR2 FYNNEI. Trimming pared 4 bases from V and 7 bases from J, leaving 8 bases between. This CDR3 has 12 residues. The CDR3 region is CASSGLANEQFF. CDR3 nucleotide sequence: TGTGCCAGCAGTGGATTGGCTAATGAGCAGTTCTTC.

The chain joins TRBV29-1 to TRBJ2-7; 7 bases are shared with TRBD2. J was trimmed by 2 bases and V by 4 bases; bases with no gene match: 2. Germline assignment: CDR1 SQVTM and CDR2 ANQGSEA. This CDR3 spans 12 amino acids. This CDR3 is CSVVGGTYEQYF. The DNA of the CDR3 is TGCAGCGTTGTCGGGGGGACCTACGAGCAGTACTTC.

The chain employs TRBV29-1 and TRBJ2-2; a weak D match, TRBD2 (6 bases). The CDR3 spans 14 residues. V lost 6 bases, J lost 1 base, and 12 bases lay in between. Germline V CDR1 and CDR2: SQVTM, ANQGSEA. Here the CDR3 DNA reads TGCAGCGTGCGGGATAGCGGGAACACCGGGGAGCTGTTTTTT. Amino acid sequence: CSVRDSGNTGELFF.

The rearrangement joins TRBV1 to TRBJ2-3; TRBD2 was called by the table and not checked on the DNA. TRBV1 is assigned pseudogene status. The length of the CDR3 is 17 residues. The CDR3 reads CTSSQERRLADTDTQYF. In DNA form, the CDR3 reads TGCACCAGCAGCCAAGAACGCCGGCTAGCGGACACAGATACGCAGTATTTT.

V is TRBV4-2 and J is TRBJ1-1; perhaps TRBD1 as D (6 bases). The CDR3 has 15 residues. The germline CDR1 and CDR2 sequences are LGHNA and YNFKEQ. Trimming removed 0 bases from V and 0 bases from J, with 8 bases in between. The CDR3 here is CASSQDQGMNTEAFF. The DNA of the CDR3 is TGTGCCAGCAGCCAAGATCAGGGGATGAACACTGAAGCTTTCTTT.